These 27 T cell receptor beta chains were sequenced from one sample in a study of human T cells and chemical hapten exposure (dated by TCRdb to about 2021). Explained via the paper, the time point label denotes: patch test 3, about 24 weeks after DPC sensitization. This specimen's treatment or condition label, per the study, means: therapeutic diphenylcyclopropenone sensitization with weekly scalp DPC. Libraries were built with RACE. Sequenced using a NextSeq 500. TCRdb trimmed public reads at Q25 via fastp, called clones via MiXCR and kept in-frame beta chains. Each entry is one CDR3 protein sequence, shown with its most common DNA and genes. Recorded for this sample are 82,000 or so distinct CDR3 sequences; under 15% of them occurred a single time. 5.7% of the sample is held by the ten biggest clonotypes. The input for sequencing was whole blood, taken in connection with sensitization to the hapten diphenylcyclopropenone (DPC). These receptors came from a woman aged 45-65 years with alopecia areata. Some clones in this sample may be carry-over from other donors' samples.

This clonotype showed up many times. CDR3 sequence reads: CASSFDRVEGEQFF. CDR3 nucleotide sequence: TGTGCCAGCAGTTTTGACAGGGTGGAGGGTGAGCAGTTCTTC. J is TRBJ2-1 and V is TRBV12-3 or TRBV12-4; weak D call: TRBD1 (7 bases). This CDR3 is 14 amino acids long. Trimming left V 3 bases short and J 9 bases short, with 15 bases between.

The rearrangement uses TRBV2 and TRBJ1-4; maybe TRBD1 (6 bases). The CDR3 consists of 15 residues. V shed 1 base and J shed 3 bases, with 9 bases lying between them. Germline V lookup: CDR1 SNHLY, CDR2 FYNNEI. CDR3 amino acids: CASSEVAGANEKLFF. CDR3 nucleotides: TGTGCCAGCAGTGAAGTTGCAGGGGCTAATGAAAAACTGTTTTTT.

This clonotype was seen repeatedly, ten times or more. V and J are TRBV7-9 and TRBJ1-3; D remains ambiguous. The V gene lost 6 bases and the J gene lost 0 bases, with 12 bases spanning the gap. This CDR3 comprises 15 residues. Germline V gene data show CDR1 as SEHNR and CDR2 as FQNEAQ (reference sequence). In DNA, the CDR3 is TGTGCCAGCAGTTCCGCACTAAGCTCTGGAAACACCATATATTTT. Translated, it gives CASSSALSSGNTIYF.

In this sample, this clonotype turned up many times. The rearrangement joins TRBV5-1 to TRBJ2-7, with 14 bases matching TRBD2. This CDR3 comprises 16 residues. From germline, CDR1 is SGHRS and CDR2 YFSETQ. V dropped 4 bases and J dropped 6; count of bases not matched to a gene: 9. CDR3 in DNA: TGCGCCAGCAGCATCAGACTAGCGGGAGGGCCAGTCGAGCAGTACTTC. Translated: CASSIRLAGGPVEQYF.

At least ten counts were recorded for this clonotype. The V gene is TRBV2, the J gene TRBJ1-5; TRBD1 aligns across 9 bases. CDR3 length: 15 amino acids. Germline CDR1 is SNHLY and CDR2 is FYNNEI. The V and J ends lost 8 bases and 2 bases, in that order; junction bases with no gene match: 7. The CDR3 reads CASGPDRGGNQPQHF. The CDR3 bases are TGTGCCAGCGGCCCAGACAGGGGGGGCAATCAGCCCCAGCATTTT.

This clonotype appeared a few times. This chain uses TRBV12-3 or TRBV12-4 with TRBJ2-5, with D hard to call. The CDR3 consists of 13 residues. V dropped 3 bases and J dropped 1 base, with 6 bases sitting between them. This chain's CDR3 is CASSFPGQETQYF. The CDR3, as DNA: TGTGCCAGCAGTTTCCCAGGCCAAGAGACCCAGTACTTC.

The rearrangement links TRBV5-1 to TRBJ2-7; the D call may be TRBD1 or TRBD2 (5 bases each). Germline CDR1 reads SGHRS; CDR2 reads YFSETQ. Trimming took off 0 bases at V and 6 bases at J, with 16 bases between the two ends. The CDR3 contains 15 residues. The CDR3 protein is CASSLASGTPAEQYF. The CDR3 nucleotides are TGCGCCAGCAGCTTGGCTTCCGGGACCCCTGCCGAGCAGTACTTC.

At least ten counts were recorded for this clonotype. This chain joins TRBV20-1 and TRBJ2-7, with 9 bases matching TRBD2. CDR1 is DFQATT, CDR2 SNEGSKA, per germline (reference sequence). CDR3 length equals 17 residues. V lost 2 bases, J lost 5 bases, and 16 bases stayed unmatched. CDR3 amino acids: CSARRLAGAPRENEQYF. CDR3 coding DNA: TGCAGTGCTAGACGATTAGCGGGAGCTCCCCGGGAGAACGAGCAGTACTTC.

This clonotype showed up just a few times. J is TRBJ1-5 and V is TRBV5-8; 8 bases align to TRBD1. The junction had 8 bases not matched to a gene; V was cut back by 4 bases and J by 2 bases. This CDR3 has 16 amino acids. The germline gives CDR1 SGHTS, CDR2 YDEGEE. The CDR3 bases are TGTGCCAGCAGCCTCCGACAGGGGTTTGGCAATCAGCCCCAGCATTTT. Translation: CASSLRQGFGNQPQHF.

The chain couples TRBV10-2 to TRBJ2-7; D is ambiguous. CDR3 size: 13 residues. Trimming left V 0 bases short and J 3 bases short, with 6 bases between. The germline gives CDR1 WSHSY, CDR2 SAAADI. The CDR3 region is CASSESNYYEQYF. In nucleotides, the CDR3 is TGCGCCAGCAGTGAGTCAAACTACTACGAGCAGTACTTC.

V gene TRBV20-1 combines with J gene TRBJ1-2, with D perhaps TRBD1 (5 bases). Germline CDR1 and CDR2: DFQATT and SNEGSKA (reference sequence). This CDR3 comprises 13 residues. Trimming took off 5 bases at V and 1 base at J, with 11 bases between the two ends. The CDR3 DNA follows: TGCAGTGCTGCCCCCGGGGGTAACTATGGCTACACCTTC. Protein sequence: CSAAPGGNYGYTF.

This clonotype was picked up a small number of times. This rearrangement joins TRBV13 to TRBJ1-2, with 8 bases identical to TRBD1. The CDR3 length is 15 residues. Trimming cost V 5 bases and J 5 bases; bases outside gene matches: 10. CDR1 is PRHDT, CDR2 FYEKMQ, per germline (reference sequence). DNA of the CDR3: TGTGCCAGCAGCAACCACGACAGGGGCCCTTATGGCTACACCTTC. Translation: CASSNHDRGPYGYTF.

On this clonotype: A much larger clone differs from this one at a single base, so this may be a read error. The J gene is TRBJ2-3, the V gene TRBV28; maybe TRBD2 (6 bases). Germline CDR1 and CDR2: MDHEN and SYDVKM. Trimming pared 3 bases from V and 2 bases from J, leaving 12 bases between. The length of the CDR3 is 15 residues. CDR3: CASSLDGSFTDTQYF. CDR3 nucleotide sequence: TGTGCCAGCAGTTTGGACGGGAGTTTCACAGATACGCAGTATTTT.

This clonotype showed up many times. The chain joins TRBV5-5 to TRBJ2-7; unclear D gene. Trimming pared 4 bases from V and 3 bases from J, leaving 5 bases between. Germline V gene data show CDR1 as SGHKS and CDR2 as YYEKEE (reference sequence). This CDR3 region has 11 residues. The CDR3 loop is CASSPGYEQYF. DNA for the CDR3: TGTGCCAGCAGCCCTGGCTACGAGCAGTACTTC.

The rearrangement joins TRBV2 to TRBJ1-6; D call uncertain. From germline, CDR1 is SNHLY and CDR2 FYNNEI. Trimming removed 3 bases at V and 10 bases at J, with 7 bases between. The CDR3 totals 12 residues. The CDR3 DNA reads TGTGCCAGCAGTGATAATTCCTCACCCCTCCACTTT. Translation: CASSDNSSPLHF.

This clonotype has just a few counts. The rearrangement uses TRBV15 and TRBJ2-2, with D unresolved. Trimming pared 5 bases from V and 2 bases from J, leaving 9 bases between. The CDR3 extends over 14 amino acids. Germline CDR1 and CDR2: LNHNV and YYDKDF (reference sequence). The CDR3: CATSLVVNTGELFF. The DNA of the CDR3 is TGTGCCACCAGCTTGGTAGTCAACACCGGGGAGCTGTTTTTT.

V is TRBV20-1 and J is TRBJ1-1, with D tentatively TRBD1 (5 bases). The CDR3 extends over 13 amino acids. V was clipped by 3 bases and J by 4 bases, with 12 bases between them. Germline CDR1 DFQATT, CDR2 SNEGSKA (reference sequence). This CDR3 reads CSASVGGSTEAFF. The CDR3 bases are TGCAGTGCTAGTGTGGGGGGAAGCACTGAAGCTTTCTTT.

Ten or more counts support this clonotype. The chain combines TRBV3-1 with TRBJ1-1; 8 bases are a match to TRBD1. CDR3 length: 13 residues. Losses at the gene ends were 3 bases for V and 7 bases for J; bases not matched to a gene: 4. Germline values: CDR1 LGHDT, CDR2 YNNKEL (reference sequence). This CDR3 reads CASSHWTGLEAFF. DNA of the CDR3: TGTGCCAGCAGCCACTGGACAGGGCTTGAAGCTTTCTTT.

The V gene is TRBV20-1, the J gene TRBJ1-1; D may be TRBD1 (5 bases). The CDR3 is 15 residues long. Trimming left V 1 base short and J 0 bases short, with 12 bases between. Germline V gene lookup returns CDR1 DFQATT and CDR2 SNEGSKA (reference sequence). CDR3 region: CSARGFGDLNTEAFF. The CDR3 bases are TGCAGTGCTAGAGGGTTCGGGGACTTGAACACTGAAGCTTTCTTT.

This clonotype was observed many times. For the CDR3, the DNA is TGTGCCAGCAGCCAAGACAACCAAGAGACCCAGTACTTC. It is translated as CASSQDNQETQYF. The chain joins TRBV7-7 to TRBJ2-5; D unresolved. V dropped 5 bases and J dropped 0 bases, with 7 bases sitting between them. The V gene's germline CDR1 is SSHAT and CDR2 FNYEAQ (reference sequence). The CDR3 extends over 13 amino acids.

This clonotype was seen more than once but under ten times. The V gene is TRBV5-1, the J gene TRBJ1-2, with TRBD1 matching over 8 bases. Germline lookup yields CDR1 SGHRS and CDR2 YFSETQ. Trimming removed 0 bases from V and 4 bases from J; junction bases left unmatched: 2. The CDR3 runs 14 residues. The CDR3: CASSLGTGFYGYTF. In DNA form, the CDR3 reads TGCGCCAGCAGCTTGGGGACAGGGTTCTATGGCTACACCTTC.

This clonotype was picked up a small number of times. The chain is built from TRBV6-5 and TRBJ2-3; 11 bases map to TRBD1. The V and J ends lost 0 bases and 3 bases, in that order; junction bases with no gene match: 5. The CDR3 covers 17 residues. Germline loops: CDR1 MNHEY, CDR2 SVGAGI. This CDR3 reads CASSYSIGQGATDTQYF. The DNA for the CDR3 is TGTGCCAGCAGTTACTCGATCGGACAGGGGGCGACAGATACGCAGTATTTT.

Ten or more counts support this clonotype. J is TRBJ2-1 and V is TRBV5-1; D remains unclear. This CDR3 has 13 residues. Germline CDR1 and CDR2: SGHRS and YFSETQ. V dropped 4 bases and J dropped 7 bases, with 12 bases sitting between them. CDR3 in DNA: TGCGCCAGCAGCCCGACCCGAGAGAATGAGCAGTTCTTC. Translated: CASSPTRENEQFF.

V usage is TRBV10-3 and J usage is TRBJ2-1; TRBD2 aligns across 9 bases. The CDR3 is made up of 17 amino acids. J was trimmed by 8 bases and V by 1 base; bases with no gene match: 12. Germline CDR1 reads ENHRY; CDR2 reads SYGVKD. This CDR3 reads CAISEYGAGGPKDEQFF. CDR3 nucleotides: TGTGCCATCAGTGAGTATGGGGCGGGAGGGCCTAAGGATGAGCAGTTCTTC.

This clonotype has more than one count but fewer than ten. The gene calls are TRBV29-1 and TRBJ2-1, with D hard to call. CDR3 length equals 10 residues. V dropped 4 bases and J dropped 5 bases, with 3 bases sitting between them. Germline values: CDR1 SQVTM, CDR2 ANQGSEA. The CDR3 spells CSVVNNEQFF. For the CDR3, the DNA is TGCAGCGTTGTAAACAATGAGCAGTTCTTC.

The V gene is TRBV29-1, the J gene TRBJ1-1; D possibly corresponds to TRBD1 (6 bases). The germline gives CDR1 SQVTM, CDR2 ANQGSEA. The CDR3 length is 13 residues. The germline V and J ends were trimmed by 6 bases and 3 bases, with 14 bases remaining between them. The CDR3 region is CSVLIQGHTEAFF. The CDR3 nucleotides are TGCAGCGTCCTAATCCAGGGGCACACTGAAGCTTTCTTT.

V usage is TRBV20-1 and J usage is TRBJ1-5; D is unresolved. Trimming left V 4 bases short and J 0 bases short, with 10 bases between. The CDR3 loop spans 14 amino acids. The germline CDR1 and CDR2 sequences are DFQATT and SNEGSKA (reference sequence). CDR3 in DNA: TGCAGTGCTACCCAAGGCGGTAGCAATCAGCCCCAGCATTTT. Encoded protein: CSATQGGSNQPQHF.